This TCR beta chain was sequenced during a study of blood T cell repertoires in COVID-19. Looking at the study overall: Whether acute or convalescent, the COVID-19 samples came from the United States, Italy and Spain.

Authors' methods: Scientists estimated how many nucleated cells there were by amplifying reference gene primers. Libraries were prepared by immunoSEQ multiplex PCR; TCRdb keeps only in-frame clonotypes and omits some of them. D and trimming come from the DNA, and the V and J calls and clone size come from that table. The data show 390,000 or so clones, around 90% seen once. Germline V lookup: CDR1 MDHEN, CDR2 SYDVKM. V was shortened by 5 bases and J by 5 bases, with 12 bases between the two germline ends. This CDR3 spans 13 amino acids. Sample: peripheral blood. The rearrangement links TRBV28 to TRBJ1-2; D is unclear. The TCR sequence derives from a man younger than 35 with active or convalescent COVID-19. CDR3 sequence: CASSTSTPYGYTF. The CDR3 region has the DNA TGTGCCAGCAGTACCTCCACACCGTATGGCTACACCTTC.